These 8 T cell receptor beta chains were sequenced from one sample in a study of blood T cell repertoires in COVID-19. Measured with immunoSEQ multiplex PCR; TCRdb has only the in-frame clones, and not every one. This table holds 100,000 or so clones, approximately 62% found once. Sequencing input: peripheral blood. Receptors were obtained from a man older than 75 with acute or convalescent COVID-19.

In DNA, the CDR3 is TGCGCCAGCAGCCAAGTCGTGGGCGGGATCCAGTACGAGCAGTACTTC. It specifies CASSQVVGGIQYEQYF. V and J are TRBV4-1 and TRBJ2-7; possibly TRBD2 for D (6 bases). Trimming left V 1 base short and J 4 bases short, with 17 bases between. The CDR3 has 16 residues. Per germline, CDR1 MGHRA and CDR2 YSYEKL.

This clone was counted ten times or more. The chain recombines TRBV9 with TRBJ2-1, with unresolved D. This CDR3 region has 16 residues. The V end was cut by 0 bases, the J end by 5 bases, with 15 bases between. Looked up from germline, CDR1 is SGDLS and CDR2 is YYNGEE. CDR3 in DNA: TGTGCCAGCAGCGTAGTCGGGTTTATCAACCACAATGAGCAGTTCTTC. This encodes CASSVVGFINHNEQFF.

This clone has just a few counts. The CDR3, as DNA: TGTGCCAGCAGCCCTACTAGCGGGAGTCGAAACACCGGGGAGCTGTTTTTT. It codes for CASSPTSGSRNTGELFF. The chain is built from TRBV9 and TRBJ2-2; 11 bases are shared with TRBD2. J gave up 2 bases and V 4 bases, and 7 bases lay outside the gene matches. The CDR3 length is 17 residues. The germline V gene encodes CDR1 SGDLS and CDR2 YYNGEE.

This rearrangement joins TRBV4-3 to TRBJ1-5; TRBD1 matches at 9 bases. This CDR3 contains 16 residues. Unmatched junction bases numbered 7, after V lost 0 bases and J lost 7 bases. Germline V gene sequence: CDR1 LGHNA, CDR2 YSLEER. CDR3 region: CASSQDHRGLEQPQHF. For the CDR3, the DNA is TGCGCCAGCAGCCAAGATCACAGGGGGCTAGAGCAGCCCCAGCATTTT.

The chain uses TRBV18 and TRBJ2-1, with unresolved D. CDR1 KGHSH and CDR2 LQKENI come from the germline V gene. This CDR3 comprises 13 residues. Trimming stripped 3 bases from V and 10 bases from J, with 13 bases between. This CDR3 reads CASSPGMQEEQFF. The DNA for the CDR3 is TGTGCCAGCTCACCCGGCATGCAGGAAGAGCAGTTCTTC.

This clone was seen a single time. This chain connects TRBV29-1 to TRBJ2-7, with 9 bases lining up with TRBD1. This CDR3 contains 12 residues. CDR1 is SQVTM, CDR2 ANQGSEA, per germline. The V and J ends lost 4 bases and 4 bases, in that order; junction bases with no gene match: 2. In DNA form, the CDR3 reads TGCAGCGTTGGGGACAGGGTGTACGAGCAGTACTTC. It yields the protein CSVGDRVYEQYF.

The V call is TRBV5-1, the J call TRBJ2-7; D is uncertain. This CDR3 spans 13 amino acids. Germline V gene data show CDR1 as SGHRS and CDR2 as YFSETQ. V lost 0 bases and J lost 2, with 6 bases in between. The CDR3 protein is CASSLGSAYEQYF. CDR3 DNA: TGCGCCAGCAGCTTGGGTAGTGCCTACGAGCAGTACTTC.

The J gene is TRBJ1-1, the V gene TRBV7-6; D call uncertain. V was cut by 1 base and J by 4 bases, with 13 bases left in between. The CDR3 length is 15 residues. CDR1 and CDR2 (germline): SGHVS, FNYEAQ. CDR3 DNA: TGTGCCAGCAGCTTAGATGTAACAGCTACCACTGAAGCTTTCTTT. This codes for CASSLDVTATTEAFF.